The rows below give T cell receptor beta chains drawn from one sample of a study of T cell responses to AZD1222 COVID-19 vaccine. Measured with immunoSEQ multiplex PCR; TCRdb has only the in-frame clones, and not every one. The sample includes 150,000 or so clones, about 89% of them seen just once. The material was peripheral blood, obtained 28 days after the second AZD1222 dose. These receptors were collected from an adult who received the AZD1222 COVID-19 vaccine. CDR3s include the opening cysteine and the closing phenylalanine or tryptophan. Fields, in order: V gene, clone size, J gene, D gene, CDR3 DNA, CDR3 protein. The D gene is left open where the match is weak. Clone size appears in some rows only: once, few, many, or a class for an expanded clone.

>TRBV6-4|few|TRBJ2-6|NA
TGTGCCAGCAGTGACTCGGACTCTGGGGCCAACGTCCTGACTTTC
CASSDSDSGANVLTF
>TRBV2|NA|TRBJ2-5|NA
TGTGCCAGCAGCCCAGAGACAGGTCTTTTGACCCAGTACTTC
CASSPETGLLTQYF
>TRBV5-6|NA|TRBJ2-7|TRBD1
TGTGCCAGCAGCCCAACAGGGGGCACGTACGAGCAGTACTTC
CASSPTGGTYEQYF
>TRBV6-8|NA|TRBJ1-4|TRBD1
TGTGCCAGCAGTTCCGCCTGGGGGACAGGGGGCCTAACTAATGAAAAACTGTTTTTT
CASSSAWGTGGLTNEKLFF
>TRBV27|NA|TRBJ1-1|TRBD1
TGTGCCAGCAATAGACAGGGGGCGAACACTGAAGCTTTCTTT
CASNRQGANTEAFF
>TRBV7-7|NA|TRBJ2-7|NA
TGTGCCAGCAGCTTAGGGTCAGGCCAGCACTACGAGCAGTACTTC
CASSLGSGQHYEQYF
>TRBV5-6|NA|TRBJ1-4|TRBD1
TGTGCCAGCAGCCGTGACAGGGGCGGAGGTGAAAAACTGTTTTTT
CASSRDRGGGEKLFF
>TRBV15|NA|TRBJ1-1|TRBD1
TGTGCCACCAGCAGAGAAAGGGGGCGACTGAACACTGAAGCTTTCTTT
CATSRERGRLNTEAFF
>TRBV20-1|NA|TRBJ1-1|NA
TGCAGTGCTAGTCGCCCAGGGGCCGGGACTGAAGCTTTCTTT
CSASRPGAGTEAFF
>TRBV9|few|TRBJ1-5|NA
TGTGCCAGCAGCCCCGACCCCCGCTCGCCCCAGCATTTT
CASSPDPRSPQHF
>TRBV9|NA|TRBJ1-3|TRBD1
TGTGCCAGCAGCGAGGGGACAGGGTTAAGAAACACCATATATTTT
CASSEGTGLRNTIYF
>TRBV2|NA|TRBJ1-1|NA
TGTGCCAGCAGTGTAATTGAGATGAACACTGAAGCTTTCTTT
CASSVIEMNTEAFF
>TRBV2|NA|TRBJ1-5|NA
TGTGCCAGCAGGGGAAACCAGGGAGGCAATCAGCCCCAGCATTTT
CASRGNQGGNQPQHF
>TRBV4-1|NA|TRBJ2-7|NA
TGCGCCAGCAGCCATTCTCGAGCGGGCGCCAGACCTTCCTACGAGCAGTACTTC
CASSHSRAGARPSYEQYF
>TRBV30|NA|TRBJ2-1|NA
TGTGCCTGGAGTCGGCCGGGCTCCGGGGAAAATGAGCAGTTCTTC
CAWSRPGSGENEQFF
>TRBV10-2|once|TRBJ2-5|TRBD2
TGCGCCAGCAGTGAGAGAAGGCTAGCGGGAAGGAGGCAAGAGACCCAGTACTTC
CASSERRLAGRRQETQYF
>TRBV7-8|NA|TRBJ1-2|TRBD1
TGTGCCAGCAGCCTAGCGCGAGGGGGGACAGCTGATGGCTACACCTTC
CASSLARGGTADGYTF